The 10 T cell receptor beta chains in this list originate from one sample, sequenced in a study of blood T cell repertoires in COVID-19. The table came from immunoSEQ multiplex PCR; TCRdb's copy has only in-frame clones and leaves some out. Of some 96,000 clones in the sample, 70% to 80% were seen once. Sequences were obtained from peripheral blood. Receptors were obtained from a man between 65 and 85 years old with active or convalescent COVID-19.

This clone has just a few counts. This sample includes further DNA sequences coding for the same CDR3. This chain's CDR3 is CSVELGPGSNQPQHF. CDR3 sequence (DNA): TGCAGCGTTGAACTCGGGCCAGGGAGCAATCAGCCCCAGCATTTT. V usage is TRBV29-1 and J usage is TRBJ1-5, with D possibly being TRBD1 (5 bases). The V end lost 2 bases, the J end lost 1 base, and 12 bases lay between the germline ends. The length of the CDR3 is 15 residues. From germline, CDR1 is SQVTM and CDR2 ANQGSEA.

The CDR3 here is CASSEWERGGTSYEQYF. In DNA form, the CDR3 reads TGTGCCAGCAGTGAATGGGAACGCGGGGGGACTTCCTACGAGCAGTACTTC. This chain connects TRBV25-1 to TRBJ2-7; 8 bases agree with TRBD2. The germline CDR1 and CDR2 sequences are MGHDK and SYGVNS. The CDR3 sequence is 17 residues long. Trimming took 1 base from V and 1 from J; bases not matched to a gene: 9.

Concerning this clone itself: Sequence at one end of the junction differs from germline and may be a read error. The rearrangement joins TRBV30 to TRBJ1-2; 7 bases are shared with TRBD1. This CDR3 contains 11 residues. The germline gives CDR1 GTSNPN, CDR2 SVGIG (reference sequence). The CDR3 region is CAWSRGLSDRF. In DNA form, the CDR3 reads TGTGCCTGGAGTCGGGGTCTTTCGGACAGGTTC.

The chain couples TRBV19 to TRBJ2-3; 10 positions agree with TRBD1. V shed 5 bases, J shed 3 bases, and the junction held 11 bases outside the gene matches. Germline CDR1 and CDR2: LNHDA and SQIVND (reference sequence). The CDR3 is made up of 17 amino acids. In DNA form, the CDR3 reads TGTGCCAGTAGTTTAACCCCCGGGACAGGGGTTACAGATACGCAGTATTTT. It codes for CASSLTPGTGVTDTQYF.

The chain recombines TRBV19 with TRBJ1-5; D is unclear. Trimming left V 6 bases short and J 1 base short, with 10 bases between. CDR3 length: 14 residues. Germline V gene sequence: CDR1 LNHDA, CDR2 SQIVND (reference sequence). CDR3 sequence: CASRITRSNQPQHF. Here the CDR3 DNA reads TGTGCCAGTAGAATCACAAGAAGCAATCAGCCCCAGCATTTT.

The CDR3 loop is CASSSGWLPETLFF. The CDR3 DNA is TGTGCCAGCAGTTCAGGGTGGCTTCCCGAAACGCTGTTTTTT. V and J are TRBV6-5 and TRBJ2-2; D might be TRBD1 (5 bases). The CDR3 is made up of 14 amino acids. Looked up from germline, CDR1 is MNHEY and CDR2 is SVGAGI. Deletions cut 4 bases from V and 13 bases from J, with 19 bases between.

The V and J genes are TRBV28 and TRBJ1-2; D is ambiguous. The CDR3 totals 12 residues. The V end was cut by 6 bases, the J end by 2 bases, with 7 bases between. Germline values: CDR1 MDHEN, CDR2 SYDVKM. CDR3: CASRATNYGYTF. CDR3 sequence (DNA): TGTGCCAGCAGGGCCACAAACTATGGCTACACCTTC.

This clone came up once. The chain employs TRBV6-2 or TRBV6-3 and TRBJ2-5; TRBD1 aligns across 9 bases. In germline, CDR1 is MNHEY, CDR2 SVGEGT. The CDR3 length is 15 residues. The V and J ends lost 4 bases and 4 bases, in that order; junction bases with no gene match: 7. The CDR3, as DNA: TGTGCCAGCAGTTGGAGGGGACAGGGCAGAGAGACCCAGTACTTC. Translating it yields CASSWRGQGRETQYF.

V usage is TRBV5-1 and J usage is TRBJ2-7, with TRBD1 matching over 8 bases. V lost 6 bases to trimming and J lost 1 base; unmatched junction nucleotides: 3. Germline CDR1 reads SGHRS; CDR2 reads YFSETQ. CDR3 length: 13 amino acids. The CDR3 DNA is TGCGCCAGCAAGGGACAGGTGTCCTACGAGCAGTACTTC. Translating gives CASKGQVSYEQYF.

V usage is TRBV12-3 or TRBV12-4 and J usage is TRBJ1-2; 10 bases fit TRBD1. J was trimmed by 10 bases and V by 7 bases; bases with no gene match: 6. The CDR3 runs to 12 residues. CDR3 loop: CASTTGTGDYTF. CDR3 in DNA: TGTGCCAGCACCACCGGGACAGGGGACTACACCTTC.